This TCR beta chain emerged from a study of T cells in Graves' hyperthyroidism and ophthalmopathy. Study overall: Specimen type is peripheral blood, collected at initial diagnosis prior to any treatment.

Study observations and caveats: In the blood, most expanded thyroid clonotypes above 0.001 appeared as well. Separating ophthalmopathy from stable hyperthyroidism was achieved by a 13 V-J model.

This clonotype was observed at least ten times. Its antigen is still unknown. The V and J ends lost 3 bases and 7 bases respectively, with 15 bases between them. This CDR3 region has 13 residues. Germline V gene sequence: CDR1 GTSNPN, CDR2 SVGIG (reference sequence). Absence of ophthalmopathy progression within 18 months defined stable Graves' hyperthyroidism. Amplification targeted TCR beta CDR3 regions from RNA transcripts. TCR CDR3 underwent first-round RT-PCR with the HTBI primer set. Each CDR3 protein is one row after TCRdb ran MiXCR on the multiplex PCR reads. The table has about 320,000 distinct CDR3 sequences, around a sixth seen once.

Sequencing input: blood. This clonotype originated in a man under 40 with Graves' hyperthyroidism. The chain joins TRBV30 to TRBJ1-1; no firm D call. The CDR3 DNA reads as TGTGCCTGGAGCCTACTTGAAGGGTTTGAAGCTTTCTTT. Protein: CAWSLLEGFEAFF. The complete variable domain, with remaining parts taken from reference TRBV30 and TRBJ1-1, reads SQTIHQWPATLVQPVGSPLSLECTVEGTSNPNLYWYRQAAGRGLQLLFYSVGIGQISSEVPQNLSASRPQDRQFILSSKKLLLSDSGFYLCAWSLLEGFEAFFGQGTRLTVV.